The T cell receptor (beta chain) under discussion was sequenced for a study of OX40 agonist ivuxolimab in advanced cancers. Notes on the study in general: Among the least clonally expanded were partial responders at 0.1-3.0 mg/kg.

TCRdb's table, derived via immunoSEQ multiplex PCR, lists solely in-frame clones and lacks some. The data contain over 90,000 clones, 86% of them singletons. This clone was counted only a few times. The antigen remains undetermined. The CDR3 loop spans 12 amino acids. Trimming took 0 bases from V and 3 from J, leaving 1 base between them. Germline V gene sequence: CDR1 SGHDT, CDR2 YYEEEE. The J gene is TRBJ1-3, the V gene TRBV5-6, with no clear D. Source: CD4+ or CD8+ T cells sorted from blood, taken in a trial of the OX40 agonist ivuxolimab. The clonotype comes from an adult with an advanced solid tumor such as melanoma, head and neck, liver or kidney cancer. The CDR3 DNA is TGTGCCAGCAGCTTGGGTGGAAACACCATATATTTT. Protein product: CASSLGGNTIYF.